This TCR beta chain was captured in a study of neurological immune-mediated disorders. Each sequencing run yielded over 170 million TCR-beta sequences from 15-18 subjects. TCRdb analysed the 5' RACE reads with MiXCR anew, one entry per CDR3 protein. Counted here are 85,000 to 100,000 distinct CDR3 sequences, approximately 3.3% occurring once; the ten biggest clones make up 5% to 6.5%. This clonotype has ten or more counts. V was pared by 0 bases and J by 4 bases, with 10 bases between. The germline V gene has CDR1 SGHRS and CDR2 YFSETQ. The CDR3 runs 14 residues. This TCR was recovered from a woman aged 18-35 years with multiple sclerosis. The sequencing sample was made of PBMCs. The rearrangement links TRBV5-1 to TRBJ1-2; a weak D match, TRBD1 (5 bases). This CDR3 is CASSLEGPSYGYTF. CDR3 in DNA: TGCGCCAGCAGCTTGGAGGGACCGTCCTATGGCTACACCTTC.